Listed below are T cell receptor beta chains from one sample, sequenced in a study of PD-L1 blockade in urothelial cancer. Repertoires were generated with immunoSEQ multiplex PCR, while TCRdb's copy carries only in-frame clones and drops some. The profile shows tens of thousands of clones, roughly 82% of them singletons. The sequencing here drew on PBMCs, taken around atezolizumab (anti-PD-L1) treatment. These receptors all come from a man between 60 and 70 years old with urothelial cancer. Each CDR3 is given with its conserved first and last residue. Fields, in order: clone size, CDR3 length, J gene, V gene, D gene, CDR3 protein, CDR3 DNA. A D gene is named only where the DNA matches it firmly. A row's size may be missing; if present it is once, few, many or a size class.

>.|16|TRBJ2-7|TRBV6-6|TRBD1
CASSYSAGQGAYEQYF
TGTGCCAGCAGTTACTCGGCGGGACAGGGCGCCTACGAGCAGTACTTC
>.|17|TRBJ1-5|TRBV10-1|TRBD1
CASSESGQGGSNQPQHF
TGCGCCAGCAGTGAGTCGGGACAGGGAGGGAGCAATCAGCCCCAGCATTTT
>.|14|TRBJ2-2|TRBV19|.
CASSFTGTIGELFF
TGTGCCAGTAGTTTCACCGGGACAATCGGGGAGCTGTTTTTT
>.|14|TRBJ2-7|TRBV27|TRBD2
CASSSGLAVYEQYF
TGTGCCAGCAGTTCTGGACTAGCGGTCTACGAGCAGTACTTC
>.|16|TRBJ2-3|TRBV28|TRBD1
CASSRGGTGGTDTQYF
TGTGCCAGCAGCCGGGGCGGGACAGGGGGCACAGATACGCAGTATTTT
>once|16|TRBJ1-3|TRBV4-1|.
CASSQVGGPVGNTIYF
TGCGCCAGCAGCCAAGTAGGCGGTCCTGTAGGAAACACCATATATTTT
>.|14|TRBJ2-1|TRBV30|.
CAWSRGGSYNEQFF
TGTGCCTGGAGTAGGGGCGGCTCCTACAATGAGCAGTTCTTC
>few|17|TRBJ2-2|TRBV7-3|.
CASSLNPRGTEAGELFF
TGTGCCAGCAGCTTAAACCCTCGCGGTACGGAGGCCGGGGAGCTGTTTTTT
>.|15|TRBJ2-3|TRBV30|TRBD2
CACPYPGGGRNTQYF
TGTGCCTGCCCTTATCCGGGCGGGGGGAGGAATACGCAGTATTTT
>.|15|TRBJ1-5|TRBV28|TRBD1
CASRRTGQGNQPQHF
TGTGCCAGCAGAAGGACAGGGCAGGGCAATCAGCCCCAGCATTTT
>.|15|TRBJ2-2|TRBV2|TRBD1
CASRPGQGGTGELFF
TGTGCCAGCAGACCCGGACAGGGGGGCACCGGGGAGCTGTTTTTT
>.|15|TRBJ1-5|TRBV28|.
CASSYSGDSNQPQHF
TGTGCCAGCAGCTACTCAGGCGATAGCAATCAGCCCCAGCATTTT
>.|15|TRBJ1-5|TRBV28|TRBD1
CASAQGGTFHQPQHF
TGTGCCAGCGCACAGGGGGGGACATTTCATCAGCCCCAGCATTTT
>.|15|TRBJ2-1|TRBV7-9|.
CASSLGQAAGNEQFF
TGTGCCAGCAGCTTAGGGCAGGCCGCAGGCAATGAGCAGTTCTTC
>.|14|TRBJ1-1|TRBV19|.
CASFVEQSNTEAFF
TGTGCCAGTTTTGTAGAACAGAGTAACACTGAAGCTTTCTTT
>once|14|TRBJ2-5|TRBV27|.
CASSFGPAPETQYF
TGTGCCAGCAGTTTTGGGCCGGCCCCGGAGACCCAGTACTTC
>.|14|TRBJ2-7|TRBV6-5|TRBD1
CATSADRSSYEQYF
TGTGCCACTTCGGCGGACAGGAGCTCCTACGAGCAGTACTTC
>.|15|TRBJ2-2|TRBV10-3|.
CAISEAGIRTGELFF
TGTGCCATCAGTGAGGCGGGGATTCGGACCGGGGAGCTGTTTTTT
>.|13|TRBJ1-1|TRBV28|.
CASSLRQVQGAFF
TGTGCCAGCAGTTTGCGGCAGGTCCAGGGAGCTTTCTTT
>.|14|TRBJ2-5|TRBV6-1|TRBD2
CASRRAGGQETQYF
TGTGCCAGCAGACGAGCGGGGGGTCAAGAGACCCAGTACTTC
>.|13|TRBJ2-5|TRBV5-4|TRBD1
CASSRTGLETQYF
TGTGCCAGCAGCAGGACAGGGTTGGAGACCCAGTACTTC
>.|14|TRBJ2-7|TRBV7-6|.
CASSLAGQSYEQYF
TGTGCCAGCAGCTTAGCGGGCCAGAGCTACGAGCAGTACTTC
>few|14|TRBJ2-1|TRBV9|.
CASSLPDRFNEQFF
TGTGCCAGCAGCTTACCGGACAGATTTAATGAGCAGTTCTTC
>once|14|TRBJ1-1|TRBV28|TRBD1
CASSWGQVNTEAFF
TGTGCCAGCAGTTGGGGACAGGTTAACACTGAAGCTTTCTTT
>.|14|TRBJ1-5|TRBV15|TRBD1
CATSSQGGNQPQHF
TGTGCCACCAGCTCGCAGGGGGGCAATCAGCCCCAGCATTTT
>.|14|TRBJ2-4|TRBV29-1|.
CSVMGGLAKNIQYF
TGCAGCGTTATGGGGGGGCTAGCCAAAAACATTCAGTACTTC
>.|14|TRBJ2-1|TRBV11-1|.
CASSPNRDLNEQFF
TGTGCCAGCAGCCCGAATCGGGATCTCAATGAGCAGTTCTTC
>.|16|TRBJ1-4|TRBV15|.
CATSRVVASADEKLFF
TGTGCCACCAGCAGAGTCGTAGCCAGTGCTGATGAAAAACTGTTTTTT
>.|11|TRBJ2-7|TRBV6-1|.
CATRGYYEQYF
TGTGCCACCAGGGGCTACTACGAGCAGTACTTC
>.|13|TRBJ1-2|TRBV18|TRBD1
CASSQQGAEGYTF
TGTGCCAGCTCACAGCAGGGGGCTGAAGGCTACACCTTC
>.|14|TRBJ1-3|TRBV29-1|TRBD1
CSAGEGQGVNTIYF
TGCAGCGCCGGTGAGGGACAGGGGGTCAACACCATATATTTT
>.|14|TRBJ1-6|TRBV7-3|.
CASSLGAVGSPLHF
TGTGCCAGCAGCTTAGGTGCAGTTGGTTCACCCCTCCACTTT
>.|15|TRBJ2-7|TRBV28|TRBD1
CASSSGTGLSYEQYF
TGTGCCAGCAGTTCCGGGACAGGGCTGTCCTACGAGCAGTACTTC
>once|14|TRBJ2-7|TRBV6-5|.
CASSYSTGSHEQYF
TGTGCCAGCAGTTACTCGACGGGTTCCCACGAGCAGTACTTC
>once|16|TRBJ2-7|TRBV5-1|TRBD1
CASSFSTGGESYEQYF
TGCGCCAGCAGCTTCTCGACAGGGGGCGAATCCTACGAGCAGTACTTC
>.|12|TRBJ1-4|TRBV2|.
CASKQGGEKLFF
TGTGCCAGCAAGCAGGGTGGTGAAAAACTGTTTTTT
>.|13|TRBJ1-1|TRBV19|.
CASTAYLNTEAFF
TGTGCCAGTACCGCCTACCTGAACACTGAAGCTTTCTTT
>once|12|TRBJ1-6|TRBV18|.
CASSPGGSPLHF
TGTGCCAGCTCACCCGGGGGTTCACCCCTCCACTTT
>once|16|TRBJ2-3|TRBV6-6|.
CASTEHPQRGTDTQYF
TGTGCCAGCACCGAGCACCCCCAGCGGGGCACAGATACGCAGTATTTT
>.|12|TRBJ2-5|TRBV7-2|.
CASSFRGETQYF
TGTGCCAGCAGCTTTCGGGGGGAGACCCAGTACTTC
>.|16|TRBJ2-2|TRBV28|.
CASSAPRATNTGELFF
TGTGCCAGCAGTGCTCCGAGGGCTACGAACACCGGGGAGCTGTTTTTT
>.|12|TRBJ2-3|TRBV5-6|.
CASSLVGDTQYF
TGTGCCAGCAGCTTGGTCGGAGATACGCAGTATTTT
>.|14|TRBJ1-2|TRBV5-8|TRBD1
CASRLQGVGYGYTF
TGTGCCAGCCGTTTACAGGGGGTAGGGTATGGCTACACCTTC
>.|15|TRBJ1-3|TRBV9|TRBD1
CASSVTTGSGNTIYF
TGTGCCAGCAGCGTCACGACAGGGTCCGGAAACACCATATATTTT
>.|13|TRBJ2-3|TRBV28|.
CASSLNSPLTQYF
TGTGCCAGCAGTTTGAACTCCCCCCTTACGCAGTATTTT
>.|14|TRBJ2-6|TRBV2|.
CARSTVSGANVLTF
TGTGCCAGGTCAACAGTCTCTGGGGCCAACGTCCTGACTTTC
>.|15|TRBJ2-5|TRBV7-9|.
CASSLALRGMETQYF
TGTGCCAGCAGCTTGGCCCTGCGCGGGATGGAGACCCAGTACTTC
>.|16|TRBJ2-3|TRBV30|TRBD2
CAWSASGGGSTDTQYF
TGTGCCTGGAGCGCTAGTGGGGGAGGGAGCACAGATACGCAGTATTTT
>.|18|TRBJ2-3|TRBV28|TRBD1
CASSSYIQGAGGTDTQYF
TGTGCCAGCAGTTCATACATACAGGGGGCTGGGGGAACAGATACGCAGTATTTT
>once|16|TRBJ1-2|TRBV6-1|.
CASSEAQGGINYGYTF
TGTGCCAGCAGTGAAGCGCAGGGAGGCATAAACTATGGCTACACCTTC
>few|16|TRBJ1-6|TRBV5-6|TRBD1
CASSETGGRYNSPLHF
TGTGCCAGCAGCGAAACAGGGGGCCGCTATAATTCACCCCTCCACTTT
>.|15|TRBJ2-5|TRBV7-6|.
CASSPSPDKGGTQYF
TGTGCCAGCAGCCCTAGCCCCGACAAGGGTGGGACCCAGTACTTC
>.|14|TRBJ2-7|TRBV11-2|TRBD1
CASSLVTGDLEQYF
TGTGCCAGCAGCTTAGTTACAGGGGACCTCGAGCAGTACTTC
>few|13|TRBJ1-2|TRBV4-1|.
CASSEGHGDGYTF
TGCGCCAGCAGTGAGGGTCACGGCGATGGCTACACCTTC
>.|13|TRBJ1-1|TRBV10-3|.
CAISESGGTEAFF
TGTGCCATCAGTGAGTCAGGGGGCACTGAAGCTTTCTTT